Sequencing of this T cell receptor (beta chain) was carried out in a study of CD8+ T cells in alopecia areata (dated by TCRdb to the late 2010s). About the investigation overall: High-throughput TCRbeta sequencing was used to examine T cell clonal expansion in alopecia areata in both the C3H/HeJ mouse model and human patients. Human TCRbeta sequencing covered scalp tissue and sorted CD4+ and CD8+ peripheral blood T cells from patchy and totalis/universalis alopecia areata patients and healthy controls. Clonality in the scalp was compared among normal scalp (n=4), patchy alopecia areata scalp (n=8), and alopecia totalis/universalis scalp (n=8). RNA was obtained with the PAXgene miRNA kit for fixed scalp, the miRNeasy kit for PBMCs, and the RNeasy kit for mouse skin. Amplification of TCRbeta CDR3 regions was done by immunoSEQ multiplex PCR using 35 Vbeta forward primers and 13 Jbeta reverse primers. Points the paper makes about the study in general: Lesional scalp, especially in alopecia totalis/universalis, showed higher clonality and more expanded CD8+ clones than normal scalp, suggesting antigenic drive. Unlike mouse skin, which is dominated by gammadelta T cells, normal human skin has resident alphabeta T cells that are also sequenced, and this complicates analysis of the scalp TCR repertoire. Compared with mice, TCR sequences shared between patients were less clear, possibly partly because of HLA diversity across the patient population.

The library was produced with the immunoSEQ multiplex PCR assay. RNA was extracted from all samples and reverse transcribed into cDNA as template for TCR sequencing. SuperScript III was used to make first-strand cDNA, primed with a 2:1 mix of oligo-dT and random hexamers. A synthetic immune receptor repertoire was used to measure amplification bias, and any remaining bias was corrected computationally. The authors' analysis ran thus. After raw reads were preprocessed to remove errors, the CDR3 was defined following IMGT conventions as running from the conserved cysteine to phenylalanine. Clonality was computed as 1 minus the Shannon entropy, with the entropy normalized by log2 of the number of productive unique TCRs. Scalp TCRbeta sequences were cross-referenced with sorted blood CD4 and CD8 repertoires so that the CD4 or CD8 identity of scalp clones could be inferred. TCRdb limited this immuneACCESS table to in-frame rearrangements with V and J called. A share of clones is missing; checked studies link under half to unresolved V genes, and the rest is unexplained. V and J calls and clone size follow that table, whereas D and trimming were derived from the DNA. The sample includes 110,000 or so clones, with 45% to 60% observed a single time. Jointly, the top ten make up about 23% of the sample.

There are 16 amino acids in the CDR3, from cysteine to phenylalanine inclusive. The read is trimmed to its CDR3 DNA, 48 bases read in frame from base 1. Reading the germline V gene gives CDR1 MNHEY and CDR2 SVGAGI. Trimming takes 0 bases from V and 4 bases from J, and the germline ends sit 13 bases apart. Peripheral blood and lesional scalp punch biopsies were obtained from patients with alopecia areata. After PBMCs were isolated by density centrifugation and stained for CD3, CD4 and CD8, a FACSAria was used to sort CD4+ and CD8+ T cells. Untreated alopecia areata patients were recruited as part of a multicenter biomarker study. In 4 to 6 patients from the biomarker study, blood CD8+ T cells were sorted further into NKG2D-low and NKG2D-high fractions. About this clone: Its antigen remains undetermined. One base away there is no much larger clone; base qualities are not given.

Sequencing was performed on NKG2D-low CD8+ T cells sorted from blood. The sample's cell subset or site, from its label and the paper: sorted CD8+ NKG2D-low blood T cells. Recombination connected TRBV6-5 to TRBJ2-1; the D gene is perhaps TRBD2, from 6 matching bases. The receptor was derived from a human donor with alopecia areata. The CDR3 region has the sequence CASSYSTDGSYNEQFF. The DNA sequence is TGTGCCAGCAGTTACTCGACTGACGGGAGTTACAATGAGCAGTTCTTC.